The 6 T cell receptor beta chains below come from one sample, sequenced in a study of blood T cell repertoires in COVID-19. This table comes from immunoSEQ multiplex PCR, and its TCRdb copy is limited to in-frame clones, with some not included. The sample shows roughly 49,000 clones, 90% of them seen only once. Sequenced: peripheral blood. The receptors derive from a woman older than 75 with acute or convalescent COVID-19.

This rearrangement joins TRBV2 to TRBJ1-1, with 7 bases fitting TRBD1. CDR1 SNHLY and CDR2 FYNNEI come from the germline V gene. This CDR3 has 13 residues. After removal of 8 bases from V and 4 bases from J, the junction contained 7 bases not matched to a gene. The DNA for the CDR3 is TGTGCCAGCGACGACAGGGTGAGCACTGAAGCTTTCTTT. It translates to CASDDRVSTEAFF.

The CDR3 protein is CASSQISGRGTGELFF. For the CDR3, the DNA is TGTGCCAGCAGCCAGATAAGCGGCCGGGGAACCGGGGAGCTGTTTTTT. The chain employs TRBV4-2 and TRBJ2-2; perhaps TRBD2 as D (5 bases). In germline, CDR1 is LGHNA, CDR2 YNFKEQ. The CDR3 loop spans 16 amino acids. The germline V and J ends were trimmed by 3 bases and 5 bases, with 16 bases remaining between them.

This rearrangement joins TRBV14 to TRBJ2-3; 14 bases fit TRBD2. J gave up 4 bases and V 4 bases, and 1 base lay outside the gene matches. Germline CDR1 is SGHDN and CDR2 is FVKESK. This CDR3 has 15 residues. The CDR3 bases are TGTGCCAGCAGCCTGGGACTAGCGGGAGCAGATACGCAGTATTTT. This gives the protein CASSLGLAGADTQYF.

The rearrangement joins TRBV29-1 to TRBJ2-7, with a weak D call TRBD1 (5 bases). CDR3 length equals 12 residues. Germline V gives CDR1 SQVTM, CDR2 ANQGSEA. Trimming took off 6 bases at V and 2 bases at J, with 11 bases between the two ends. CDR3 in DNA: TGCAGCGTGGCTGGGGCAGCCTACGAGCAGTACTTC. Its translation is CSVAGAAYEQYF.

V gene TRBV19 combines with J gene TRBJ1-1; TRBD1 might be the D (5 bases). Trimming removed 6 bases at V and 0 bases at J, with 8 bases between. CDR1 is LNHDA, CDR2 SQIVND, per germline (reference sequence). The CDR3 extends over 13 amino acids. CDR3: CASSQQVNTEAFF. The CDR3 bases are TGTGCCAGTAGCCAACAGGTGAACACTGAAGCTTTCTTT.

The chain links TRBV6-5 to TRBJ1-6; 9 nucleotides align to TRBD1. Germline CDR1 MNHEY, CDR2 SVGAGI. This CDR3 is 15 amino acids long. Trimming removed 7 bases from V and 5 bases from J; junction bases left unmatched: 6. CDR3 in DNA: TGTGCCAGCAAAGACAGGGGGACTAATAATTCACCCCTCCACTTT. Residues: CASKDRGTNNSPLHF.